This paragraph covers one T cell receptor (beta chain) sequence. Its specific antigen is unknown. The record has no base qualities; no much larger clone is one base away. Patients with a history of autoimmune disease or receiving systemic immunosuppression were excluded from the trial. Peripheral blood for TCR sequencing was drawn from every dose cohort at baseline, at cycle 4 day 1 and at cycle 7 day 1. Samples were obtained from an open-label, multicenter, first-in-human phase I dose-escalation trial of ivuxolimab. Adults with locally advanced or metastatic head and neck squamous cell, hepatocellular, melanoma or renal cell carcinoma were enrolled in the trial. CD4+ and CD8+ T cells were sorted separately from peripheral blood before TCR sequencing. Genomic DNA was extracted from sorted cells for sequencing of the TCRbeta CDR3 region. The immunoSEQ Assay was used for sequencing of TCRbeta CDR3 regions. TCRdb re-hosts the immuneACCESS table, in-frame sequences only. Its copies lack some clones; in the studies checked, an unresolved V gene accounts for under half of them, and the cause for the rest is not known. Within this sample are fewer than 90,000 clones, with roughly 91% of them counted one time only. The ten top clones hold about 2.5% of the sample.

This sample is part of a study of OX40 agonist ivuxolimab in advanced cancers. Background on the whole study: Ivuxolimab was an agonistic, fully human IgG2 monoclonal antibody directed against OX40 (CD134), a costimulatory receptor. Intravenous ivuxolimab was administered to patients every 2 weeks at six dose levels: 0.01, 0.1, 0.3, 1.5, 3 and 10 mg/kg. Peripheral TCRbeta sequencing was intended to test whether TCR sequence diversity was altered and clonal T-cell expansion was caused by ivuxolimab. The paper describes the monotherapy dose-escalation part (N ≈ 49 patients) of the phase I trial of ivuxolimab. Partial responses occurred in three dose-escalation patients: two with cutaneous melanoma and one with hepatocellular carcinoma. Of the roughly 52 dose-escalation patients, hepatocellular carcinoma was present in around 20, melanoma in roughly 15, renal cell carcinoma in 9 and head and neck cancer in 9. Prior anti-PD-1, anti-PD-L1 or anti-CTLA-4 therapy was permitted, and 40% to 50% of dose-escalation patients had received checkpoint inhibitors. The dose-escalation cohort was around 83% male with a mean age of about 58 years, ranging from roughly 23 to 90.

The germline V gene encodes CDR1 MNHEY and CDR2 SVGAGI. V loses 6 bases at its end and J loses 3 bases; junction bases beyond the gene matches: 5. The CDR3 has 14 amino acids, counting the end cysteine and phenylalanine. This entry keeps only the CDR3 DNA: 42 bases, framed from base 1. Study-wide conclusions, independent of this receptor: After ivuxolimab, expanded clones were on average more numerous among CD8+ T cells than among CD4+ T cells. In partial responders in the 0.1-3.0 mg/kg groups, normalized peripheral clonal expansion was found to be among the lowest, especially among CD8+ T cells. At doses from 0.1 to 3.0 mg/kg, clonal expansion was seen in both CD4+ and CD8+ blood T cells between baseline and week 6. Low levels of normalized T-cell clonal expansion were also seen in some patients who did not respond. Which antigens the clonally expanded peripheral T cells were specific for was not determined.

This TCR derives from an adult with an advanced solid tumor such as melanoma, head and neck, liver or kidney cancer. The rearrangement joined TRBV6-5 to TRBJ1-1, with TRBD1 matching 9 junction bases. The source was CD4+ or CD8+ T cells sorted from blood, collected in a trial of the OX40 agonist ivuxolimab. The CDR3 is CASRRTGADTEAFF. The DNA sequence is TGTGCCAGCAGGCGGACAGGGGCGGACACTGAAGCTTTCTTT.